One and the same sample provided the 30 T cell receptor beta chains below, sequenced in a study of PD-1 blockade in classical Hodgkin lymphoma. All patients experienced relapse after autologous stem cell transplantation, and brentuximab vedotin exposure was variable. CD4+ T cells were purified from thawed PBMCs by magnetic negative selection. Assay: immunoSEQ multiplex PCR; the TCRdb copy retains only in-frame clones and omits some. The sample consists of around 34,000 clones, more than 80% of them appearing once. Sequences were derived from CD4+ T cells from blood, sampled at baseline. Receptor source: a human donor with classical Hodgkin lymphoma.

This clone was observed once. This chain joins TRBV6-1 and TRBJ2-1, with 15 bases identical to TRBD2. The CDR3 is 19 amino acids. V was clipped by 4 bases and J by 0 bases; unmatched bases: 7. Germline V gene sequence: CDR1 MNHNS, CDR2 SASEGT. The CDR3 DNA reads TGTGCCAGCAGTGGGACTAGCGGGAGGGCCCTCCTCTCCTACAATGAGCAGTTCTTC. Translation gives CASSGTSGRALLSYNEQFF.

The V and J genes are TRBV28 and TRBJ2-7, with 7 bases matching TRBD2. With 5 bases clipped from V and 3 bases from J, the junction kept 7 bases outside the gene matches. This CDR3 has 14 residues. CDR1 and CDR2 from the germline V gene are MDHEN and SYDVKM. The CDR3 is CASSPGGSIYEQYF. The DNA for the CDR3 is TGTGCCAGCAGTCCGGGGGGATCAATCTACGAGCAGTACTTC.

The chain couples TRBV6-5 to TRBJ2-7, with D possibly TRBD2 on 5 matching bases. This CDR3 is 16 amino acids long. V was shortened by 4 bases and J by 3 bases, with 19 bases between the two germline ends. Germline V CDR1 and CDR2: MNHEY, SVGAGI. The CDR3 DNA reads as TGTGCCAGCAGTTCTCCCGGCTTAGCGACCCACTACGAGCAGTACTTC. This codes for CASSSPGLATHYEQYF.

The V call is TRBV2, the J call TRBJ1-3; unclear D gene. Germline loops: CDR1 SNHLY, CDR2 FYNNEI. The CDR3 contains 11 residues. Trimming took off 5 bases at V and 8 bases at J, with 7 bases between the two ends. The chain's CDR3 is CASSQWDTIYF. The CDR3 DNA follows: TGTGCCAGCAGTCAGTGGGACACCATATATTTT.

The gene calls are TRBV30 and TRBJ2-7; TRBD2 agrees at 7 bases. Trimming removed 0 bases from V and 2 bases from J; junction bases left unmatched: 4. The CDR3 length is 14 residues. Germline-derived CDR1 and CDR2 are GTSNPN and SVGIG (reference sequence). The CDR3 DNA follows: TGTGCCTGGAGTGTACCAGCGGGAACCTACGAGCAGTACTTC. Protein sequence: CAWSVPAGTYEQYF.

V usage is TRBV19 and J usage is TRBJ2-2; 7 bases line up with TRBD2. CDR1 and CDR2 (germline): LNHDA, SQIVND (reference sequence). The CDR3 has 16 amino acids. V dropped 6 bases and J dropped 2; count of bases not matched to a gene: 9. CDR3 in DNA: TGTGCCAGTAGGGCCCTAGCGGTATACAACACCGGGGAGCTGTTTTTT. Amino acids: CASRALAVYNTGELFF.

The rearrangement uses TRBV2 and TRBJ2-7; D might be TRBD2 (6 bases). CDR1 and CDR2 (germline): SNHLY, FYNNEI. V was clipped by 7 bases and J by 0 bases, with 25 bases between them. The length of the CDR3 is 18 residues. This CDR3 is CASTGSPLEGGSSYEQYF. Here the CDR3 DNA reads TGTGCCAGCACCGGGTCTCCGCTGGAGGGAGGCAGCTCCTACGAGCAGTACTTC.

The J gene is TRBJ2-1, the V gene TRBV5-6; 13 bases match TRBD2. The CDR3 loop spans 18 amino acids. Trimming removed 2 bases from V and 4 bases from J; junction bases left unmatched: 9. CDR1 SGHDT and CDR2 YYEEEE come from the germline V gene. The CDR3 DNA follows: TGTGCCAGCAGCTTAATCGGACTAGCGGGGGATCTATACAATGAGCAGTTCTTC. Translated, it gives CASSLIGLAGDLYNEQFF.

V and J are TRBV30 and TRBJ2-7, with 7 bases matching TRBD1. CDR3 length: 12 amino acids. The V segment lost 5 bases and the J segment 2 bases; nucleotides outside the gene matches: 3. From germline, CDR1 is GTSNPN and CDR2 SVGIG (reference sequence). This CDR3 reads CAWETGTYEQYF. The CDR3 DNA is TGTGCCTGGGAGACAGGGACCTACGAGCAGTACTTC.

The rearrangement joins TRBV7-9 to TRBJ2-1; D perhaps matches TRBD1 (5 bases). There are 15 residues in the CDR3. Germline lookup yields CDR1 SEHNR and CDR2 FQNEAQ (reference sequence). The ends were cut back, 2 bases at V and 6 bases at J, with 14 bases in the middle. The CDR3 DNA reads TGTGCCAGCAGCTTATACCTAGACAGAGGCAATGAGCAGTTCTTC. Its protein product is CASSLYLDRGNEQFF.

The chain uses TRBV7-6 and TRBJ2-3; 8 nucleotides agree with TRBD1. The J segment lost 2 bases and the V segment lost 4 bases, leaving 26 bases of the junction unmatched. The V gene's germline CDR1 is SGHVS and CDR2 FNYEAQ. The CDR3 runs to 22 residues. The CDR3: CASSSPPPGQGASTSNTDTQYF. Written as DNA, the CDR3 is TGTGCCAGCAGCTCCCCTCCCCCGGGGCAGGGGGCGTCTACCTCTAACACAGATACGCAGTATTTT.

The chain is built from TRBV10-2 and TRBJ2-5; D ambiguous. Per germline, CDR1 WSHSY and CDR2 SAAADI. V lost 3 bases and J lost 1, with 6 bases in between. CDR3 length: 13 residues. The CDR3 sequence is CASSESVQETQYF. The CDR3, as DNA: TGCGCCAGCAGTGAATCTGTCCAAGAGACCCAGTACTTC.

For the CDR3, the DNA is TGTGCCAGCAGCTTAAAGGTAGCGAACACCGGGGAGCTGTTTTTT. Its translation: CASSLKVANTGELFF. V and J are TRBV7-9 and TRBJ2-2, with D unresolved. The germline V gene has CDR1 SEHNR and CDR2 FQNEAQ (reference sequence). This CDR3 spans 15 amino acids. The germline V and J ends were trimmed by 2 bases and 0 bases, with 7 bases remaining between them.

This chain joins TRBV7-3 and TRBJ2-1, with 12 bases aligning to TRBD2. The CDR3 loop spans 16 amino acids. CDR1 SGHTA and CDR2 FQGTGA come from the germline V gene. The trim removed 2 bases at V and 5 bases at J, leaving 4 bases unmatched. The chain's CDR3 is CASSLGLAGINNEQFF. Here the CDR3 DNA reads TGTGCCAGCAGCTTAGGACTAGCGGGAATCAACAATGAGCAGTTCTTC. Full variable domain (remainder filled in from reference TRBV7-3 and TRBJ2-1): GAGVSQTPSNKVTEKGKYVELRCDPISGHTALYWYRQSLGQGPEFLIYFQGTGAADDSGLPNDRFFAVRPEGSVSTLKIQRTERGDSAVYLCASSLGLAGINNEQFFGPGTRLTVL.

The CDR3 protein is CASSITSGSYEQYF. CDR3 sequence (DNA): TGTGCCAGTAGTATAACTAGCGGGTCCTACGAGCAGTACTTC. The chain combines TRBV19 with TRBJ2-7, with TRBD2 matching over 9 bases. This CDR3 contains 14 residues. Trimming cost V 2 bases and J 1 base; bases outside gene matches: 0. From germline, CDR1 is LNHDA and CDR2 SQIVND (reference sequence).

The chain recombines TRBV27 with TRBJ2-2; D possibly uses TRBD1 or TRBD2 (6 bases each). Germline lookup yields CDR1 MNHEY and CDR2 SMNVEV (reference sequence). The V and J ends lost 5 bases and 5 bases respectively, with 18 bases between them. The CDR3 covers 16 residues. CDR3 nucleotide sequence: TGTGCCAGCAGTCGACAGGCCGGGGGTTGGACCGGGGAGCTGTTTTTT. Its protein is CASSRQAGGWTGELFF.

The chain recombines TRBV7-3 with TRBJ2-1; tentatively, D is TRBD2 (6 bases). Germline-derived CDR1 and CDR2 are SGHTA and FQGTGA. This CDR3 region has 14 residues. The V end lost 2 bases, the J end lost 12 bases, and 17 bases lay between the germline ends. CDR3 sequence (DNA): TGTGCCAGCAGCTTACACGGGTCGGGAGCATCGCAGTTCTTC. As protein: CASSLHGSGASQFF.

This clone was recorded only once. V usage is TRBV20-1 and J usage is TRBJ2-3; D gene unclear. V was clipped by 3 bases and J by 6 bases, with 7 bases between them. Per the germline V gene, CDR1 is DFQATT and CDR2 is SNEGSKA (reference sequence). The CDR3 runs 11 residues. CDR3 nucleotide sequence: TGCAGTGCTAGTTTCGGGGATACGCAGTATTTT. Translating gives CSASFGDTQYF.

The chain combines TRBV19 with TRBJ1-2, with D possibly matching TRBD1 (5 bases). V was pared by 8 bases and J by 1 base, with 29 bases between. The CDR3 is 19 amino acids. Germline CDR1 reads LNHDA; CDR2 reads SQIVND (reference sequence). The CDR3 protein is CASQTPWEGTPGVNYGYTF. The CDR3 DNA reads as TGTGCCAGTCAAACCCCATGGGAGGGGACCCCCGGCGTTAACTATGGCTACACCTTC.

The rearrangement joins TRBV4-1 to TRBJ2-2, with 8 nucleotides matching TRBD2. This CDR3 is built from 16 residues. The germline CDR1 and CDR2 sequences are MGHRA and YSYEKL. V dropped 4 bases and J dropped 2; count of bases not matched to a gene: 6. CDR3 DNA sequence: TGCGCCAGCAGCCGTCAAGCGGGAGCAAACACCGGGGAGCTGTTTTTT. It encodes CASSRQAGANTGELFF.

The CDR3: CASSMLAGDSYNEQFF. The CDR3 DNA reads as TGTGCCAGTAGTATGTTAGCGGGCGACTCCTACAATGAGCAGTTCTTC. V is TRBV19 and J is TRBJ2-1, with 7 bases matching TRBD2. Germline-derived CDR1 and CDR2 are LNHDA and SQIVND (reference sequence). Unmatched junction bases numbered 5, after V lost 3 bases and J lost 0 bases. The CDR3 spans 16 residues.

V and J are TRBV5-1 and TRBJ1-4; 8 bases agree with TRBD1. Germline CDR1 and CDR2: SGHRS and YFSETQ. V gave up 3 bases and J gave up 8 bases; unmatched junction bases: 9. CDR3 length: 15 residues. The CDR3 DNA is TGCGCCAGCAGCTCCCGACAGGGGCTAGGAGAAAAACTGTTTTTT. Protein: CASSSRQGLGEKLFF.

Comments on this clone: Sequence at one end of the junction differs from germline and may be a read error. The J gene is TRBJ2-1, the V gene TRBV2; no firm D call. This CDR3 contains 13 residues. The germline gives CDR1 SNHLY, CDR2 FYNNEI. The CDR3 spells CASSETPDKEQFF. The CDR3 DNA reads TGTGCCAGCAGTGAAACCCCCGACAAGGAGCAGTTCTTC.

V and J are TRBV28 and TRBJ2-7, with D perhaps matching TRBD2 (5 bases). The CDR3 length is 14 residues. The V and J ends lost 2 bases and 3 bases respectively, with 11 bases between them. Germline V gene data show CDR1 as MDHEN and CDR2 as SYDVKM. The CDR3, as DNA: TGTGCCAGCAGTTTAGGTGGACTCGGCTACGAGCAGTACTTC. Its protein product is CASSLGGLGYEQYF.

CDR3 bases: TGTGCCATCAGTGAGTCGAACGGGAACACTGAAGCTTTCTTT. This gives the protein CAISESNGNTEAFF. The chain recombines TRBV10-3 with TRBJ1-1, with D unresolved. This CDR3 has 14 residues. Between the trimmed V and J ends, which lost 0 bases and 1 base, there was a span of 6 bases. The germline CDR1 and CDR2 sequences are ENHRY and SYGVKD.

This chain joins TRBV14 and TRBJ2-1; TRBD2 matches 8 bases. V shed 4 bases and J 4 bases; nucleotides not matched to a gene: 6. Germline V gene data show CDR1 as SGHDN and CDR2 as FVKESK. This CDR3 region has 15 residues. The CDR3 here is CASSRSGGRYNEQFF. As DNA, the CDR3 is TGTGCCAGCAGCCGAAGCGGGGGCCGATACAATGAGCAGTTCTTC.

The V call is TRBV9, the J call TRBJ2-3; D may be TRBD2 (6 bases). The CDR3 loop spans 15 amino acids. Germline V lookup: CDR1 SGDLS, CDR2 YYNGEE. V lost 2 bases and J 3 bases, leaving 13 bases between the germline ends. As DNA, the CDR3 is TGTGCCAGCAGCGTGCCGGGAGTTGGTACAGATACGCAGTATTTT. Its translation is CASSVPGVGTDTQYF.

The chain carries TRBV27 and TRBJ2-5; perhaps TRBD1 as D (6 bases). V shed 0 bases and J shed 7 bases, with 12 bases lying between them. The germline CDR1 and CDR2 sequences are MNHEY and SMNVEV (reference sequence). The CDR3 loop spans 14 amino acids. CDR3 nucleotide sequence: TGTGCCAGCAGTTTATCAGGGGGTTATCGGACCCAGTACTTC. Its protein is CASSLSGGYRTQYF.

V is TRBV18 and J is TRBJ2-7, with 11 bases lining up with TRBD1. CDR3 length: 16 amino acids. The V gene's germline CDR1 is KGHSH and CDR2 LQKENI. V lost 3 bases and J lost 2; bases outside the gene matches: 6. The chain's CDR3 is CASSPRTGGSTYEQYF. CDR3 sequence (DNA): TGTGCCAGCTCACCTAGGACAGGGGGCTCGACCTACGAGCAGTACTTC.

This clone was observed a handful of times. The chain links TRBV6-1 to TRBJ2-7, with TRBD2 identical over 13 bases. The CDR3 loop spans 13 amino acids. The V and J ends lost 11 bases and 3 bases, in that order; junction bases with no gene match: 4. CDR1 and CDR2 (germline): MNHNS, SASEGT. The CDR3 loop reads CAGRTSGGYEQYF. CDR3 nucleotides: TGTGCCGGTAGGACTAGCGGGGGCTACGAGCAGTACTTC.